This entry features one T cell receptor beta chain sequence. Its antigen is as yet unknown. This clone may be a read error of a much larger clone one base away. This same CDR3 is encoded by further DNA sequences in the sample. This specimen comes from a study of metastatic and nonmetastatic thyroid tumors. Study context: Blood and tumor or nodule tissue repertoires from malignant and benign thyroid patients were compared. Study-level findings and limits: It was reportedly found that TCR beta diversity was significantly higher in malignant thyroid tumors than in benign nodules, a difference seen in both blood and tumor samples.

This CDR3 is built from 16 residues. CDR1 SGHNT and CDR2 YYREEE come from the germline V gene (reference sequence). Treatment of any kind had been given to no patient before thyroid surgery. Authors' analysis steps: Variation in CDR3 across clinicopathological groups served as the basis for constructing a distant-metastasis classifier in papillary thyroid cancer. TCRdb reanalyzed the PCR reads via MiXCR. These V and J calls rely on TCRdb rather than the paper's analysis. The sample records fewer than 35,000 clones, 14% to 15% being singletons. The receptor was isolated from a male donor with papillary thyroid cancer or a benign thyroid nodule (not recorded which). Some clones in this sample may be carry-over from other donors' samples. The sequenced sample consisted of blood. This chain joins TRBV5-4 and TRBJ2-2, with 15 nucleotides matching TRBD2. The CDR3 DNA sequence: TGTGCCAGCAGCATGGGACTAGCGGGAGGCTCCGGGGAGCTTTTTTTT. Its protein is CASSMGLAGGSGELFF.